This T cell receptor (beta chain) was retrieved from a study of T cells in Graves' hyperthyroidism and ophthalmopathy. Broader study findings: Model-based prediction identified ophthalmopathy a median around 6.7 months prior to its onset.

This clonotype was counted only a few times. The antigen remains unidentified. TCR beta CDR3 regions were amplified from RNA transcripts. A first-round RT-PCR of the TCR CDR3 used the HTBI primer set. Via MiXCR, TCRdb re-called the multiplex PCR reads, giving one row per CDR3 protein. This sample has hundreds of thousands of distinct CDR3 sequences, with roughly a sixth found just once. Exclusion of patients followed from uncontrolled infection, other autoimmune disease, pregnancy or lactation. This CDR3 is 14 amino acids long. J lost 11 bases, V lost 4 bases, and 6 bases had no gene match. This chain uses TRBV12-3 or TRBV12-4 with TRBJ2-1; TRBD2 agrees at 12 bases. What was sequenced was blood. The TCR sequence derives from a woman in her forties with Graves' ophthalmopathy. The CDR3 coding sequence is TGTGCCAGCAGTTCCGGGACTAGCGGGTTCAAGCAGTTCTTC. It translates to CASSSGTSGFKQFF.